Shown below are 13 T cell receptor beta chains from a single sample sequenced in a study of blood T cell repertoires in COVID-19. The repertoire was sequenced with immunoSEQ multiplex PCR; TCRdb's copy has only in-frame clones and lacks some. The sample consists of some 500,000 clones, 85% to 90% of them appearing once. The sample was peripheral blood. The receptors were sampled from a woman in her forties or fifties with COVID-19, enrolled during active disease.

The J gene is TRBJ1-2, the V gene TRBV3-1 (or the pseudogene TRBV3-2); TRBD1 might be the D (5 bases). V was cut by 1 base and J by 2 bases, with 11 bases left in between. The CDR3 extends over 15 amino acids. Germline loops: CDR1 LGHDT, CDR2 YNNKEL (reference sequence). The CDR3 here is CASSQGRGSNYGYTF. As DNA, the CDR3 is TGTGCCAGCAGCCAAGGGAGGGGATCCAACTATGGCTACACCTTC.

The J gene is TRBJ2-3, the V gene TRBV24-1; 7 positions agree with TRBD1. V lost 12 bases to trimming and J lost 0 bases; unmatched junction nucleotides: 11. Germline V gives CDR1 KGHDR, CDR2 SFDVKD. This CDR3 has 15 residues. DNA of the CDR3: TGTGCCTCCCCACTCGAGGGGGCTAGCACAGATACGCAGTATTTT. This translates into CASPLEGASTDTQYF.

This clone has a handful of counts. The rearrangement links TRBV7-8 to TRBJ1-4; D is possibly TRBD1 (6 bases). Trimming shortened V by 5 bases and J by 8 bases, and 15 bases separated the two germline ends. The CDR3 extends over 14 amino acids. Germline V CDR1 and CDR2: SGHVS, FQNEAQ. The CDR3 nucleotides read TGTGCCAGCAGCAAAGACAGGACGACGGAAAAACTGTTTTTT. This gives the protein CASSKDRTTEKLFF. The variable domain in full, completed from reference TRBV7-8 and TRBJ1-4, reads GAGVSQSPRYKVAKRGQDVALRCDPISGHVSLFWYQQALGQGPEFLTYFQNEAQLDKSGLPSDRFFAERPEGSVSTLKIQRTQQEDSAVYLCASSKDRTTEKLFFGSGTQLSVL.

The rearrangement uses TRBV5-1 and TRBJ2-6; 8 bases agree with TRBD1. The V and J ends lost 4 bases and 2 bases, in that order; junction bases with no gene match: 2. The CDR3 spans 15 residues. Germline-derived CDR1 and CDR2 are SGHRS and YFSETQ. The CDR3 here is CASSVQGAGANVLTF. The CDR3 region has the DNA TGCGCCAGCAGCGTACAGGGGGCTGGGGCCAACGTCCTGACTTTC. Combining the CDR3 with reference TRBV5-1 and TRBJ2-6 gives the whole variable domain KAGVTQTPRYLIKTRGQQVTLSCSPISGHRSVSWYQQTPGQGLQFLFEYFSETQRNKGNFPGRFSGRQFSNSRSEMNVSTLELGDSALYLCASSVQGAGANVLTFGAGSRLTVL.

The CDR3 DNA reads TGTGCCAGCTCATCCCCCGGCTCCTACGAGCAGTACTTC. Its translation: CASSSPGSYEQYF. The rearrangement uses TRBV18 and TRBJ2-7, with unresolved D. The CDR3 covers 13 residues. Germline CDR1 is KGHSH and CDR2 is LQKENI. V lost 5 bases, J lost 0 bases, and 8 bases lay in between.

This chain uses TRBV5-1 with TRBJ1-1, with D maybe TRBD1 (5 bases). Per the germline V gene, CDR1 is SGHRS and CDR2 is YFSETQ. The V gene lost 9 bases and the J gene lost 1 base, with 13 bases spanning the gap. The CDR3 is made up of 13 amino acids. This chain's CDR3 is CATGEGTNTEAFF. For the CDR3, the DNA is TGCGCCACCGGGGAGGGGACGAACACTGAAGCTTTCTTT.

This chain joins TRBV5-5 and TRBJ1-3, with D maybe TRBD1 (6 bases). The ends were cut back, 1 base at V and 4 bases at J, with 9 bases in the middle. CDR1 SGHKS and CDR2 YYEKEE come from the germline V gene (reference sequence). CDR3 length: 14 residues. CDR3 coding DNA: TGTGCCAGCAGCTTGTCAGGGGCCGGAAACACCATATATTTT. Its protein product is CASSLSGAGNTIYF.

J is TRBJ2-7 and V is TRBV4-1; the match to TRBD1 covers 8 bases. Germline CDR1 and CDR2: MGHRA and YSYEKL. V dropped 3 bases and J dropped 3; count of bases not matched to a gene: 10. The CDR3 length is 16 residues. For the CDR3, the DNA is TGCGCCAGCAGCCAGATTGGACAGGGTCAAGACTACGAGCAGTACTTC. Its protein product is CASSQIGQGQDYEQYF.

V and J are TRBV5-1 and TRBJ1-3; maybe TRBD1 (6 bases). V was clipped by 4 bases and J by 0 bases, with 11 bases between them. Per germline, CDR1 SGHRS and CDR2 YFSETQ. The CDR3 has 15 amino acids. The CDR3 nucleotides read TGCGCCAGCAGCCAGGACAGCCTCTCTGGAAACACCATATATTTT. Translating it yields CASSQDSLSGNTIYF. Full variable domain (rest looked up from reference TRBV5-1 and TRBJ1-3): KAGVTQTPRYLIKTRGQQVTLSCSPISGHRSVSWYQQTPGQGLQFLFEYFSETQRNKGNFPGRFSGRQFSNSRSEMNVSTLELGDSALYLCASSQDSLSGNTIYFGEGSWLTVV.

The chain recombines TRBV6-5 with TRBJ1-2, with 10 bases matching TRBD1. CDR1 is MNHEY, CDR2 SVGAGI, per germline. Trimming at V came to 5 bases and at J to 4 bases, leaving 7 bases not matched to a gene. The CDR3 is made up of 15 amino acids. The CDR3: CASSQSRTGGYGYTF. CDR3 DNA sequence: TGTGCCAGCAGTCAGTCACGGACAGGGGGCTATGGCTACACCTTC.

The V gene is TRBV30, the J gene TRBJ2-3; possible D gene TRBD2, 6 bases. V was shortened by 5 bases and J by 3 bases, with 12 bases between the two germline ends. Germline-derived CDR1 and CDR2 are GTSNPN and SVGIG (reference sequence). The CDR3 contains 13 residues. DNA of the CDR3: TGTGCCTGGGGAGTTGGGGGGACAGATACGCAGTATTTT. It codes for CAWGVGGTDTQYF.

Concerning this clone: At the DNA level, this CDR3 is encoded by other sequences in the same sample as well. The rearrangement joins TRBV18 to TRBJ1-3, with D possibly TRBD1 on 5 matching bases. The V gene lost 3 bases and the J gene lost 0 bases, with 6 bases spanning the gap. The germline V gene encodes CDR1 KGHSH and CDR2 LQKENI. This CDR3 spans 14 amino acids. The CDR3 region has the DNA TGTGCCAGCTCACCTGACAGCTCTGGAAACACCATATATTTT. This translates into CASSPDSSGNTIYF.

This sequence joins TRBV20-1 and TRBJ1-2, with D possibly matching TRBD1 (5 bases). The CDR3 is 11 residues long. Germline CDR1 is DFQATT and CDR2 is SNEGSKA (reference sequence). V lost 6 bases and J lost 8, with 13 bases in between. This CDR3 reads CSAGRGLGYTF. CDR3 nucleotides: TGCAGTGCCGGGCGGGGCTTGGGCTACACCTTC.